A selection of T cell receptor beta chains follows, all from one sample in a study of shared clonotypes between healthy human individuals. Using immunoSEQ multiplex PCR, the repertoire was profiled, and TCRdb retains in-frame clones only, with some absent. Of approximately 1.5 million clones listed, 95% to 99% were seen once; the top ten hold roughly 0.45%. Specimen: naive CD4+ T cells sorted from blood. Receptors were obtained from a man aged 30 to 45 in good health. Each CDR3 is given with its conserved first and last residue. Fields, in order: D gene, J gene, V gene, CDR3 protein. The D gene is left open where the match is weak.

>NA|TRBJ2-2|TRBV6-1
CASNPSGARSGELFF
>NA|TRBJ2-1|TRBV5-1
CASRGRDAYNEQFF
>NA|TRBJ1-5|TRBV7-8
CASSLYSDQPQHF
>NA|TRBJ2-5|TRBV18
CASSPGVQETQYF
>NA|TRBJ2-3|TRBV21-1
CANPGQGQRDTQYF
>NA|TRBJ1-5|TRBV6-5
CASSYSEHSNQPQHF
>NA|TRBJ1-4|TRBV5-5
CASSFPATNEKLFF
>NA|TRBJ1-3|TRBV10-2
CASRGSSGNTIYF
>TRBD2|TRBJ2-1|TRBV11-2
CASSRSGSPSYNEQFF
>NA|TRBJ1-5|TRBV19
CASSIDTARHQPQHF
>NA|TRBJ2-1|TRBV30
CAWSPRNEQFF
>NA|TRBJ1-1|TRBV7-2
CASSRGRGRNTEAFF
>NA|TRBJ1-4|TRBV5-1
CASQVSGDEKLFF
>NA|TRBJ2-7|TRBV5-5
CASSLALGSSYEQYF
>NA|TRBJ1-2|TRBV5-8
CASSLGQSLVPRYTF
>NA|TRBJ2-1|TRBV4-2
CASSPMDTGYNEQFF
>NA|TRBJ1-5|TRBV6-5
CASSQPGRDQPQHF
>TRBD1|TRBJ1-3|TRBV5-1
CASSVDRVGNTIYF
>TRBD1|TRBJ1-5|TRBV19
CASSTRQGSNQPQHF
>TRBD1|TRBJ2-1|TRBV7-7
CASSLGQGVHNEQFF
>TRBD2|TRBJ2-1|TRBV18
CASALAGLFNEQFF
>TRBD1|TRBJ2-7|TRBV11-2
CASSFTRQGANEQYF
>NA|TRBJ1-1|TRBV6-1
CASRMNTEAFF
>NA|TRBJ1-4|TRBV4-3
CASSQSSANEKLFF
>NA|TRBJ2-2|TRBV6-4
CASRASGGGSNTGELFF
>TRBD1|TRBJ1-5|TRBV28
CASVGQRLVISNQPQHF
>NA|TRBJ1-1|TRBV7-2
CASSATREAFF
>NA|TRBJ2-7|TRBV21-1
CASSTGDSGPYEQYF
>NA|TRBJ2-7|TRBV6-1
CASTRRTTTYEQYF
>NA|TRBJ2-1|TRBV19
CASRLTGLNNEQFF
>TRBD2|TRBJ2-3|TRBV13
CASSLGFRTSGTDTQYF
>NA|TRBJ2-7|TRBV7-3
CASSLSGGTASYEQYF
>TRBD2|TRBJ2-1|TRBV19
CASNLGLAGHEQFF
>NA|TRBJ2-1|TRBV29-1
CSVVPGPSNEQFF
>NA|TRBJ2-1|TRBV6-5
CASSPRGTLNEQFF
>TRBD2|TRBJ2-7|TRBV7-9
CASSLAPSGGRFYEQYF
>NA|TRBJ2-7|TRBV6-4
CASSDSRLRKNSSYEQYF
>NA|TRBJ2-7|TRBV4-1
CASSRGGEQYF
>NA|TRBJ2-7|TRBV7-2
CASSLVGLGASYEQYF
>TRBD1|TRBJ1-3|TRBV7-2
CASSRMAGQGSGNTIYF
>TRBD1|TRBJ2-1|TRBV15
CATSVGTGDYNEQFF
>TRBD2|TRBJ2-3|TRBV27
CASRPRPLTSGRADTQYF
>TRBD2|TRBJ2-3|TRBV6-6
CASSRLGLAVGDTQYF
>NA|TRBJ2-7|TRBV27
CASSFLGTPTYEQYF
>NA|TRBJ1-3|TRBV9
CASSVAPGHHSGNTIYF
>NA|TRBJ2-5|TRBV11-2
CASSSGYRETQYF
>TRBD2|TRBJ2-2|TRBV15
CATSRGGGNTGELFF
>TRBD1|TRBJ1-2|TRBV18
CASSPGQGVYGYTF
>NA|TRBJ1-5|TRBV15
CATSRTRGGNQHF
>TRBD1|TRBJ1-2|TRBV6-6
CASSSYRGSGYGYTF
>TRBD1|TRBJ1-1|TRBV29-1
CSVQSTGVGITEAFF
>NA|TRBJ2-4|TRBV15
CATSIDRVGGQYF
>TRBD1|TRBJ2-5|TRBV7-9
CASSRGQQETQYF